These T cell receptor beta chains were read from a single sample in a study of cytomegalovirus exposure and HLA in healthy donors. The assay was immunoSEQ multiplex PCR, and TCRdb's table has in-frame clones only and misses some. The sample has about 220,000 clones; over 80% are singletons. The source material was PBMCs. The receptors come from a boy younger than 10 in good health and CMV-seronegative. CDR3s include the opening cysteine and the closing phenylalanine or tryptophan. A D gene is named only where the DNA matches it firmly. For some rows the clone size is stated as once, few or many, or as a class when expanded; others skip it.

size: .; V: TRBV19; D: .; J: TRBJ1-5; CDR3: CAISQGSNQPQHF; DNA: TGTGCAATATCCCAGGGTAGCAATCAGCCCCAGCATTTT
size: .; V: TRBV5-1; D: .; J: TRBJ2-7; CDR3: CASSRPGEANEREQYF; DNA: TGCGCCAGCAGCCGGCCCGGAGAGGCCAACGAGCGCGAGCAGTACTTC
size: many; V: TRBV6-1; D: TRBD1; J: TRBJ1-2; CDR3: CASSEGQGYGYTF; DNA: TGTGCCAGCAGTGAAGGACAGGGTTATGGCTACACCTTC
size: .; V: TRBV9; D: .; J: TRBJ2-7; CDR3: CASSVGLSSYEQYF; DNA: TGTGCCAGCAGCGTAGGTCTGAGCTCCTACGAGCAGTACTTC
size: .; V: TRBV28; D: TRBD1; J: TRBJ2-1; CDR3: CASRPGQVYNEQFF; DNA: TGTGCCAGCAGGCCGGGACAGGTCTACAATGAGCAGTTCTTC
size: few; V: TRBV4-1; D: .; J: TRBJ2-3; CDR3: CASSPRGTDTQYF; DNA: TGCGCCAGCAGCCCGAGAGGGACAGATACGCAGTATTTT
size: .; V: TRBV9; D: TRBD1; J: TRBJ2-1; CDR3: CASSVSGTGGNEQFF; DNA: TGTGCCAGCAGCGTCTCCGGGACAGGGGGCAATGAGCAGTTCTTC
size: .; V: TRBV7-8; D: TRBD2; J: TRBJ2-3; CDR3: CASTGAIAGGTDTQYF; DNA: TGTGCCAGCACGGGGGCGATAGCGGGGGGGACAGATACGCAGTATTTT
size: .; V: TRBV5-1; D: TRBD1; J: TRBJ1-4; CDR3: CASSLQGAGEGKLFF; DNA: TGCGCCAGCAGCTTACAGGGGGCTGGGGAAGGAAAACTGTTTTTT
size: .; V: TRBV7-8; D: TRBD1; J: TRBJ1-5; CDR3: CASSLVGQGFPSNQPQHF; DNA: TGTGCCAGCAGCTTAGTGGGACAGGGCTTTCCTAGCAATCAGCCCCAGCATTTT
size: .; V: TRBV6-6; D: TRBD1; J: TRBJ1-2; CDR3: CASSYSLDRPLAF; DNA: TGTGCCAGCAGTTACTCGTTGGACAGGCCTTTAGCCTTC
size: few; V: TRBV6-1; D: .; J: TRBJ1-1; CDR3: CAGLTGTNTEAFF; DNA: TGTGCCGGACTCACAGGGACGAACACTGAAGCTTTCTTT
size: .; V: TRBV6-1; D: TRBD1; J: TRBJ2-7; CDR3: CASSHDRDLGEQYF; DNA: TGTGCCAGCAGTCACGACAGGGACCTCGGCGAGCAGTACTTC
size: .; V: TRBV29-1; D: .; J: TRBJ2-7; CDR3: CSGSEGAYEQYF; DNA: TGCAGCGGATCTGAGGGGGCCTACGAGCAGTACTTC
size: .; V: TRBV2; D: .; J: TRBJ1-2; CDR3: CASQSEPNNSPRYGYTF; DNA: TGTGCCAGCCAATCCGAGCCAAATAATAGCCCCCGCTATGGCTACACCTTC
size: .; V: TRBV12-5; D: .; J: TRBJ1-1; CDR3: CASGLVPLTVSNTEAFF; DNA: TGTGCTAGTGGTTTGGTACCCCTGACAGTCTCGAACACTGAAGCTTTCTTT
size: .; V: TRBV6-5; D: TRBD1; J: TRBJ1-2; CDR3: CASSKGQGALGYTF; DNA: TGTGCCAGCAGCAAGGGACAGGGGGCGCTTGGCTACACCTTC
size: .; V: TRBV19; D: TRBD1; J: TRBJ2-1; CDR3: CASGQGPYNEQFF; DNA: TGTGCCTCGGGACAGGGACCCTACAATGAGCAGTTCTTC
size: .; V: TRBV5-6; D: TRBD1; J: TRBJ2-7; CDR3: CASSHSGTAYEQYF; DNA: TGTGCCAGCAGCCACTCCGGGACAGCCTACGAGCAGTACTTC
size: .; V: TRBV15; D: .; J: TRBJ2-6; CDR3: CATRQAGANVLTF; DNA: TGTGCCACCAGGCAGGCTGGGGCCAACGTCCTGACTTTC
size: once; V: TRBV19; D: .; J: TRBJ1-2; CDR3: CASRSNLPGYTF; DNA: TGTGCCAGTAGGAGTAATTTACCCGGCTACACCTTC
size: .; V: TRBV19; D: .; J: TRBJ1-6; CDR3: CASSSSRDASSYNSPLHF; DNA: TGTGCCAGTAGTTCGAGCAGGGATGCAAGCTCCTATAATTCACCCCTCCACTTT
size: .; V: TRBV5-6; D: TRBD2; J: TRBJ2-1; CDR3: CASSKTSDYNEQFF; DNA: TGTGCCAGCAGCAAAACTAGCGACTACAATGAGCAGTTCTTC
size: .; V: TRBV6-1; D: .; J: TRBJ1-1; CDR3: CASGEGNTEAFF; DNA: TGTGCCAGCGGGGAGGGGAACACTGAAGCTTTCTTT
size: .; V: TRBV5-1; D: .; J: TRBJ2-7; CDR3: CASSPREETGFLEQYF; DNA: TGCGCCAGCAGCCCGCGGGAGGAGACAGGGTTTCTCGAGCAGTACTTC
size: .; V: TRBV18; D: TRBD1; J: TRBJ2-7; CDR3: CASSPRTGSSDEQYF; DNA: TGTGCCAGCTCACCCCGGACAGGGAGTAGCGACGAGCAGTACTTC
size: .; V: TRBV10-3; D: .; J: TRBJ2-5; CDR3: CAISESKQGRETQYF; DNA: TGTGCCATCAGTGAGTCGAAGCAGGGGAGAGAGACCCAGTACTTC
size: .; V: TRBV7-9; D: .; J: TRBJ2-4; CDR3: CASSLVPGVVINIQYF; DNA: TGTGCCAGCAGCTTAGTGCCAGGGGTGGTTATAAACATTCAGTACTTC
size: .; V: TRBV11-2; D: .; J: TRBJ2-1; CDR3: CASSLPGVSYNEQFF; DNA: TGTGCCAGCAGCTTACCAGGGGTCTCCTACAATGAGCAGTTCTTC
size: .; V: TRBV19; D: .; J: TRBJ2-1; CDR3: CASSILQGWENEQFF; DNA: TGTGCCAGTAGTATACTACAGGGATGGGAAAATGAGCAGTTCTTC
size: .; V: TRBV7-9; D: TRBD1; J: TRBJ2-5; CDR3: CASSQQGAEETQYF; DNA: TGTGCCAGCAGCCAGCAGGGGGCGGAAGAGACCCAGTACTTC
size: .; V: TRBV7-6; D: TRBD1; J: TRBJ2-1; CDR3: CASSLADRGQHNEQFF; DNA: TGTGCCAGCAGCTTGGCGGACAGGGGGCAACACAATGAGCAGTTCTTC
size: .; V: TRBV16; D: .; J: TRBJ1-6; CDR3: CASSQFRGYNSPLHF; DNA: TGTGCCAGCAGCCAATTCAGGGGATATAATTCACCCCTCCACTTT
size: .; V: TRBV6-1; D: .; J: TRBJ2-1; CDR3: CASSERQVYNEQFF; DNA: TGTGCCAGCAGTGAGCGACAGGTTTACAATGAGCAGTTCTTC
size: .; V: TRBV2; D: TRBD1; J: TRBJ1-2; CDR3: CASREGAGGYTF; DNA: TGTGCCAGCAGGGAGGGGGCGGGTGGCTACACCTTC
size: .; V: TRBV6-1; D: .; J: TRBJ2-7; CDR3: CASSEKRTDAYEQYF; DNA: TGTGCCAGCAGTGAAAAGAGGACAGACGCCTACGAGCAGTACTTC